This T cell receptor beta chain emerged from a study of long-term antiretroviral therapy in people with HIV. The germline CDR1 and CDR2 sequences are SGHRS and YFSETQ. This CDR3 has 14 amino acids. Trimming cost V 0 bases and J 6 bases; bases outside gene matches: 3. Run at survey level, the immunoSEQ assay was version v3.0. Here immunoSEQ multiplex PCR was the method, and the copy in TCRdb shows in-frame clones only, minus some. The data hold about 24,000 clones, with approximately 95% observed a single time. The chain combines TRBV5-1 with TRBJ2-1; 7 nucleotides line up with TRBD2. The clonotype was recovered from a woman aged 50 to 60 with HIV. The input for sequencing was unsorted PBMCs, taken roughly 5.1 years after starting antiretroviral therapy. CDR3: CASSLGLAVNEQFF. In nucleotides, the CDR3 is TGCGCCAGCAGCTTGGGGCTAGCGGTCAATGAGCAGTTCTTC.